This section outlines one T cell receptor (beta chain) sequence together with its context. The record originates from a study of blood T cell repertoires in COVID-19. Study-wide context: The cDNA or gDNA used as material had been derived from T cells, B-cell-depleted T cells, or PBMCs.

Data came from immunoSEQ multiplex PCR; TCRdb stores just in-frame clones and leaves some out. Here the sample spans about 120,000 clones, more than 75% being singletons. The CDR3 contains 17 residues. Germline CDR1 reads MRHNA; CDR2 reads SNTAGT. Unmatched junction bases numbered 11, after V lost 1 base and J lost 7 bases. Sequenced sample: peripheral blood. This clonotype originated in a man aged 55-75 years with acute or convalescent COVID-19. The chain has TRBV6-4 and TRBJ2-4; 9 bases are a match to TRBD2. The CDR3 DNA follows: TGTGCCAGCAGTGACTTGGCCTCGCGGGAGGGCACGAACATTCAGTACTTC. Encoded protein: CASSDLASREGTNIQYF.